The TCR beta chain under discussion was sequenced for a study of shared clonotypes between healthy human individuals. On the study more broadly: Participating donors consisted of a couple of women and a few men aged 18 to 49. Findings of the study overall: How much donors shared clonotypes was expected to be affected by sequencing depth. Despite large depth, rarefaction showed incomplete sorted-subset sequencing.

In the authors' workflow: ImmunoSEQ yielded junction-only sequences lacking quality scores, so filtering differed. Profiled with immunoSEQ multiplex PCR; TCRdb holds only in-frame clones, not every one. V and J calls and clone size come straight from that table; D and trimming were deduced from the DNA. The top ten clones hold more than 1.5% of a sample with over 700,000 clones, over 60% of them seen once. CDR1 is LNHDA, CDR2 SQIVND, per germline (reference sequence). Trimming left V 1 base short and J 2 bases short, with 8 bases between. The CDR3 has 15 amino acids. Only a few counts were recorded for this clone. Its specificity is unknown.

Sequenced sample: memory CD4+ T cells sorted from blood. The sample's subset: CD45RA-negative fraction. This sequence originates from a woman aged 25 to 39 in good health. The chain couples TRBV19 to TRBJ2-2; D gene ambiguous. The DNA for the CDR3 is TGTGCCAGTAGTATAGGCGGTAGCAACACCGGGGAGCTGTTTTTT. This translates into CASSIGGSNTGELFF.